This TCR beta chain emerged from a study of shared clonotypes between healthy human individuals. V was clipped by 3 bases and J by 17 bases; unmatched bases: 6. The germline V gene encodes CDR1 SGHRS and CDR2 YFSETQ. This CDR3 comprises 12 residues. Profiling relied on immunoSEQ multiplex PCR, and the TCRdb table lists in-frame clones only, not all of them. Among under 2,500,000 clones listed, 95% were seen once. The receptor was isolated from a man aged 18 to 35 in good health. The sequenced sample was naive CD4+ T cells sorted from blood. The sample's subset: CD45RA+ positively selected. This chain uses TRBV5-1 with TRBJ1-4, with 11 bases identical to TRBD1. The CDR3: CASSSDRGRFFF. The CDR3 region has the DNA TGCGCCAGCAGCTCGGACAGGGGGCGATTTTTTTTT.